The next 12 T cell receptor beta chains were all read from a single sample in a study of long-term antiretroviral therapy in people with HIV. Assay version v3.0 of immunoSEQ was used, and it was run at survey level. The data were produced by immunoSEQ multiplex PCR, yet TCRdb's version contains in-frame clones alone and is incomplete. The sample lists over 25,000 clones, 87% occurring once. The material was unsorted PBMCs, obtained 1.1 years after starting antiretroviral therapy. The receptor set was obtained from a man between 18 and 35 years old with HIV.

The chain couples TRBV19 to TRBJ2-2, with 7 bases matching TRBD1. This CDR3 is built from 17 residues. V lost 4 bases, J lost 1 base, and 9 bases stayed unmatched. Germline CDR1 and CDR2: LNHDA and SQIVND (reference sequence). CDR3: CASSTFGQARNTGELFF. The DNA for the CDR3 is TGTGCCAGTAGTACATTTGGACAGGCGAGGAACACCGGGGAGCTGTTTTTT.

The chain recombines TRBV6-6 with TRBJ1-5, with a possible D match to TRBD1 (6 bases). CDR1 is MNHNY and CDR2 is SVGAGI in the germline V gene (reference sequence). The CDR3 covers 15 residues. V was clipped by 6 bases and J by 6 bases, with 18 bases between them. The CDR3 DNA follows: TGTGCCAGCAGAATGGGGGGAGGGGGAGGTCAGCCCCAGCATTTT. It yields the protein CASRMGGGGGQPQHF.

V and J are TRBV19 and TRBJ2-1, with 9 bases fitting TRBD1. CDR1 LNHDA and CDR2 SQIVND come from the germline V gene (reference sequence). CDR3 length: 15 residues. V lost 4 bases to trimming and J lost 4 bases; unmatched junction nucleotides: 5. CDR3 sequence: CASSSSGQGYNEQFF. CDR3 coding DNA: TGTGCCAGTAGTAGTTCGGGACAGGGATACAATGAGCAGTTCTTC. The variable domain in full, completed from reference TRBV19 and TRBJ2-1, reads DGGITQSPKYLFRKEGQNVTLSCEQNLNHDAMYWYRQDPGQGLRLIYYSQIVNDFQKGDIAEGYSVSREKKESFPLTVTSAQKNPTAFYLCASSSSGQGYNEQFFGPGTRLTVL.

The genes are TRBV28 and TRBJ2-3, with D tentatively TRBD2 (5 bases). The CDR3 loop spans 14 amino acids. V was cut by 6 bases and J by 0 bases, with 10 bases left in between. From germline, CDR1 is MDHEN and CDR2 SYDVKM. In DNA, the CDR3 is TGTGCCAGCAGAGGACTGATCAGCACAGATACGCAGTATTTT. It specifies CASRGLISTDTQYF.

This chain joins TRBV28 and TRBJ2-7, with 8 nucleotides matching TRBD1. CDR3 length: 17 amino acids. V shed 4 bases and J 2 bases; nucleotides not matched to a gene: 13. In germline, CDR1 is MDHEN, CDR2 SYDVKM. The CDR3 sequence is CASSSPSRTGPPYEQYF. The CDR3 bases are TGTGCCAGCAGTTCACCGTCCCGGACAGGGCCACCCTACGAGCAGTACTTC.

The chain carries TRBV27 and TRBJ1-1, with 7 bases that match TRBD1. This CDR3 has 14 amino acids. CDR1 is MNHEY, CDR2 SMNVEV, per germline (reference sequence). J was trimmed by 2 bases and V by 4 bases; bases with no gene match: 4. DNA for the CDR3: TGTGCCAGCAGTTCGACAGGGCCAAACACTGAAGCTTTCTTT. Its translation: CASSSTGPNTEAFF.

The CDR3 sequence: CSVSPLRDTAEAFF. The DNA for the CDR3 is TGCAGCGTTTCCCCGCTCCGGGATACCGCTGAAGCTTTCTTT. The chain employs TRBV29-1 and TRBJ1-1; D gene uncertain. CDR1 is SQVTM, CDR2 ANQGSEA, per germline. V was trimmed by 5 bases and J by 6 bases, leaving 19 bases between them. CDR3 size: 14 residues.

This clone was detected once. The V and J genes are TRBV13 and TRBJ2-5; possibly TRBD2 for D (5 bases). Germline V gives CDR1 PRHDT, CDR2 FYEKMQ (reference sequence). CDR3 length equals 14 residues. Trimming took 2 bases from V and 4 from J, leaving 11 bases between them. For the CDR3, the DNA is TGTGCCAGCAGCTTACGGGGTTCGGGAGAGACCCAGTACTTC. As protein: CASSLRGSGETQYF.

This clone has only a few counts. V is TRBV10-1 and J is TRBJ1-5, with D possibly matching TRBD1 (6 bases). CDR3 length equals 17 residues. V lost 0 bases, J lost 0 bases, and 12 bases lay in between. Germline V gives CDR1 WNHNN, CDR2 SYGVQD (reference sequence). The CDR3 protein is CASSESRGSGSNQPQHF. Here the CDR3 DNA reads TGCGCCAGCAGTGAGTCTAGGGGGAGTGGTAGCAATCAGCCCCAGCATTTT.

The chain recombines TRBV5-1 with TRBJ2-6; D remains unclear. The V end lost 6 bases, the J end lost 3 bases, and 13 bases lay between the germline ends. The CDR3 loop spans 15 amino acids. Germline V gene lookup returns CDR1 SGHRS and CDR2 YFSETQ. CDR3 residues: CASTLAPGGANVLTF. As DNA, the CDR3 is TGCGCCAGCACCCTTGCACCAGGTGGGGCCAACGTCCTGACTTTC. The full variable domain, in which reference TRBV5-1 and TRBJ2-6 provide the parts outside the CDR3, is KAGVTQTPRYLIKTRGQQVTLSCSPISGHRSVSWYQQTPGQGLQFLFEYFSETQRNKGNFPGRFSGRQFSNSRSEMNVSTLELGDSALYLCASTLAPGGANVLTFGAGSRLTVL.

The V and J genes are TRBV9 and TRBJ2-1, with TRBD2 matching 10 bases. Trimming cost V 4 bases and J 0 bases; bases outside gene matches: 4. CDR3 length: 16 amino acids. Per germline, CDR1 SGDLS and CDR2 YYNGEE. The CDR3 nucleotides read TGTGCCAGCAGCCCTGCTAGCGGGAGCTCCTACAATGAGCAGTTCTTC. This gives the protein CASSPASGSSYNEQFF.

The chain is built from TRBV19 and TRBJ2-7; 8 bases align to TRBD2. After removal of 5 bases from V and 0 bases from J, the junction contained 6 bases not matched to a gene. Per germline, CDR1 LNHDA and CDR2 SQIVND (reference sequence). The CDR3 runs to 15 residues. Here the CDR3 reads CASSVTSAGSYEQYF. CDR3 coding DNA: TGTGCCAGTAGTGTGACTAGCGCGGGCTCCTACGAGCAGTACTTC.